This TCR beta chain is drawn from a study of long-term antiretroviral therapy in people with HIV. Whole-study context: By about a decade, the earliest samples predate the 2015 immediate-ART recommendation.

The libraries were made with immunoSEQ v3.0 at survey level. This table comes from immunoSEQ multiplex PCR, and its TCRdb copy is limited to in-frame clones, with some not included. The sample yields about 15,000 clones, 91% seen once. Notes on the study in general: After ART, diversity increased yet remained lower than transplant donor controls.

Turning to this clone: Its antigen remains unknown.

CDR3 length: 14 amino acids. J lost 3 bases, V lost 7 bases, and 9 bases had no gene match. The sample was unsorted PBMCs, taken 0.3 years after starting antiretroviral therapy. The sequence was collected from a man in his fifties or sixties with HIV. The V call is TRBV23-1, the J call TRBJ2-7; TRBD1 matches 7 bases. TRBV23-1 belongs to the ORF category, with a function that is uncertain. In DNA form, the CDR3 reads TGCGCCAGCACTCCCGGGACAGCCTTCTACGAGCAGTACTTC. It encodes CASTPGTAFYEQYF.